This TCR beta chain was captured by sequencing in a study of T cell responses to AZD1222 COVID-19 vaccine. Turning to the study itself: Researchers grouped second doses given at about 4 or about 12 weeks into one pool.

Study results and caveats: White British donors predominated, females outnumbered males, and clonal diversity was possibly underestimated. The study found vaccine-associated CD4 TCRs spanning spike, dominant at 160-218 and 743-854. Repertoires were sampled only after the peak T cell response.

Repertoires were generated with immunoSEQ multiplex PCR, while TCRdb's copy carries only in-frame clones and drops some. The sample records fewer than 65,000 clones, about 86% being singletons. Unmatched junction bases numbered 6, after V lost 5 bases and J lost 4 bases. The CDR3 covers 16 residues. Per germline, CDR1 MDHEN and CDR2 SYDVKM. About this clone: What it recognizes is unknown.

This rearrangement joins TRBV28 to TRBJ1-6; TRBD1 aligns across 9 bases. The clonotype was recovered from an adult in good health. The sequencing here drew on peripheral blood, taken on day 0 of AZD1222 vaccination. This CDR3 is CASSRGQGPYNSPLHF. The CDR3 DNA reads TGTGCCAGCAGTCGGGGACAGGGACCGTATAATTCACCCCTCCACTTT. Variable domain in full (rest from reference TRBV28 and TRBJ1-6): DVKVTQSSRYLVKRTGEKVFLECVQDMDHENMFWYRQDPGLGLRLIYFSYDVKMKEKGDIPEGYSVSREKKERFSLILESASTNQTSMYLCASSRGQGPYNSPLHFGNGTRLTVT.